This passage covers 25 T cell receptor beta chains from one sample sequenced in a study of T cells in localized non-small cell lung cancer. Data came from immunoSEQ multiplex PCR; TCRdb stores just in-frame clones and leaves some out. Here the sample spans some 130,000 clones, roughly 90% being singletons. The input for sequencing was peripheral blood, taken before any cancer treatment. These receptors all stem from a female donor at least 60 years old with stage I lung adenocarcinoma.

The J gene is TRBJ2-7, the V gene TRBV27; D remains ambiguous. The germline V gene has CDR1 MNHEY and CDR2 SMNVEV (reference sequence). Between the trimmed V and J ends, which lost 2 bases and 2 bases, there was a span of 13 bases. The length of the CDR3 is 15 residues. CDR3 coding DNA: TGTGCCAGCAGTTTAAGGCAGGCCGCCCCCTACGAGCAGTACTTC. As protein: CASSLRQAAPYEQYF.

The gene calls are TRBV29-1 and TRBJ1-4, with D possibly being TRBD1 (5 bases). The CDR3 is 15 amino acids. V lost 2 bases and J 7 bases, leaving 17 bases between the germline ends. Per germline, CDR1 SQVTM and CDR2 ANQGSEA. The chain's CDR3 is CSVEWGSGTSEKLFF. CDR3 DNA sequence: TGCAGCGTTGAATGGGGTTCAGGGACGTCTGAAAAACTGTTTTTT.

This sequence joins TRBV14 and TRBJ2-3; D call uncertain. The CDR3 runs to 13 residues. Germline V gene sequence: CDR1 SGHDN, CDR2 FVKESK. V was trimmed by 0 bases and J by 3 bases, leaving 4 bases between them. DNA of the CDR3: TGTGCCAGCAGCCAAGACTTGACAGATACGCAGTATTTT. Translating gives CASSQDLTDTQYF.

The V and J genes are TRBV28 and TRBJ1-1; 7 positions match TRBD1. Looked up from germline, CDR1 is MDHEN and CDR2 is SYDVKM. The length of the CDR3 is 17 residues. V gave up 6 bases and J gave up 5 bases; unmatched junction bases: 18. CDR3: CASRGTDPLEGKTEAFF. The CDR3 nucleotides are TGTGCCAGCAGAGGGACAGACCCACTTGAGGGGAAAACTGAAGCTTTCTTT. Together with reference TRBV28 and TRBJ1-1, the CDR3 gives the full variable domain: DVKVTQSSRYLVKRTGEKVFLECVQDMDHENMFWYRQDPGLGLRLIYFSYDVKMKEKGDIPEGYSVSREKKERFSLILESASTNQTSMYLCASRGTDPLEGKTEAFFGQGTRLTVV.

The genes are TRBV14 and TRBJ2-3; TRBD2 agrees at 7 bases. Looked up from germline, CDR1 is SGHDN and CDR2 is FVKESK. The CDR3 totals 12 residues. V dropped 5 bases and J dropped 7; count of bases not matched to a gene: 3. CDR3 amino acids: CASSASGNTQYF. For the CDR3, the DNA is TGTGCCAGCAGCGCTAGCGGAAATACGCAGTATTTT.

This rearrangement joins TRBV4-1 to TRBJ2-5; the D is unclear. Germline V lookup: CDR1 MGHRA, CDR2 YSYEKL. With 1 base removed from V and 5 bases from J, the gap between germline ends came to 8 bases. The CDR3 spans 13 residues. The CDR3 spells CASSQAPPETQYF. The CDR3 DNA sequence: TGCGCCAGCAGCCAAGCACCCCCGGAGACCCAGTACTTC.

J is TRBJ2-3 and V is TRBV15; D is ambiguous. Trimming left V 3 bases short and J 2 bases short, with 18 bases between. The CDR3 is made up of 17 amino acids. Per the germline V gene, CDR1 is LNHNV and CDR2 is YYDKDF (reference sequence). As DNA, the CDR3 is TGTGCCACCAGCAGTCGGACGACCGGCCGCATCACAGATACGCAGTATTTT. This translates into CATSSRTTGRITDTQYF.

The gene calls are TRBV2 and TRBJ2-4; tentatively, D is TRBD1 (5 bases). CDR3 length: 15 residues. Germline V CDR1 and CDR2: SNHLY, FYNNEI. Trimming cost V 3 bases and J 2 bases, with 11 bases left between them. The CDR3 nucleotides are TGTGCCAGCAGTGAGGCAGGGCAAACCAAAAACATTCAGTACTTC. Its translation is CASSEAGQTKNIQYF.

The chain combines TRBV7-8 with TRBJ2-1, with D unresolved. Trimming cost V 5 bases and J 8 bases, with 10 bases left between them. Germline values: CDR1 SGHVS, CDR2 FQNEAQ. CDR3 length: 12 amino acids. Written as DNA, the CDR3 is TGTGCCAGCAGCCTGGCACGGGATGAGCAGTTCTTC. It is translated as CASSLARDEQFF. Combining the CDR3 with reference TRBV7-8 and TRBJ2-1 gives the whole variable domain GAGVSQSPRYKVAKRGQDVALRCDPISGHVSLFWYQQALGQGPEFLTYFQNEAQLDKSGLPSDRFFAERPEGSVSTLKIQRTQQEDSAVYLCASSLARDEQFFGPGTRLTVL.

The chain links TRBV28 to TRBJ1-5; D possibly corresponds to TRBD1 (5 bases). CDR1 and CDR2 (germline): MDHEN, SYDVKM. The CDR3 runs to 14 residues. V was clipped by 7 bases and J by 4 bases, with 14 bases between them. CDR3 in DNA: TGTGCCAGCACTCGGCCAGGGCCGAATCAGCCCCAGCATTTT. This translates into CASTRPGPNQPQHF.

The chain joins TRBV6-5 to TRBJ1-5; D unclear. The CDR3 consists of 14 residues. The germline gives CDR1 MNHEY, CDR2 SVGAGI. The ends were cut back, 6 bases at V and 0 bases at J, with 9 bases in the middle. The DNA of the CDR3 is TGTGCCAGCAGCCTAGACATTAGCAATCAGCCCCAGCATTTT. It specifies CASSLDISNQPQHF.

This clone was observed a single time. V usage is TRBV7-9 and J usage is TRBJ1-4, with D uncertain. The CDR3 consists of 15 residues. Looked up from germline, CDR1 is SEHNR and CDR2 is FQNEAQ (reference sequence). V lost 3 bases, J lost 6 bases, and 14 bases lay in between. The CDR3 coding sequence is TGTGCCAGCAGCTTTACTCCCGGCGTGTATGAAAAACTGTTTTTT. Residues: CASSFTPGVYEKLFF.

The chain recombines TRBV5-4 with TRBJ2-5, with D perhaps TRBD2 (5 bases). With 5 bases removed from V and 1 base from J, the gap between germline ends came to 9 bases. Germline V gene lookup returns CDR1 SGHNT and CDR2 YYREEE (reference sequence). This CDR3 has 13 amino acids. The CDR3 nucleotides are TGTGCCAGCAGGGGAGCTATCCAAGAGACCCAGTACTTC. Translated, it gives CASRGAIQETQYF.

The rearrangement links TRBV5-1 to TRBJ2-2; 7 positions match TRBD2. This CDR3 spans 16 amino acids. CDR1 and CDR2 (germline): SGHRS, YFSETQ. V shed 0 bases and J 0 bases; nucleotides not matched to a gene: 2. This CDR3 reads CASSLAGGTNTGELFF. The CDR3 DNA reads TGCGCCAGCAGCTTGGCCGGGGGGACGAACACCGGGGAGCTGTTTTTT. Variable domain in full (rest from reference TRBV5-1 and TRBJ2-2): KAGVTQTPRYLIKTRGQQVTLSCSPISGHRSVSWYQQTPGQGLQFLFEYFSETQRNKGNFPGRFSGRQFSNSRSEMNVSTLELGDSALYLCASSLAGGTNTGELFFGEGSRLTVL.

The chain links TRBV29-1 to TRBJ2-7, with D maybe TRBD1 (5 bases). CDR3 length: 13 amino acids. CDR1 is SQVTM, CDR2 ANQGSEA, per germline. The V end was cut by 1 base, the J end by 3 bases, with 10 bases between. CDR3 sequence: CSVEGLRGYEQYF. As DNA, the CDR3 is TGCAGCGTTGAAGGGTTAAGGGGCTACGAGCAGTACTTC.

V is TRBV12-5 and J is TRBJ2-3; 9 positions match TRBD1. J gave up 3 bases and V 1 base, and 5 bases lay outside the gene matches. The CDR3 is 16 residues long. The germline V gene has CDR1 LGHNT and CDR2 FRNRAP. The CDR3 sequence: CASGLDRGLRTDTQYF. CDR3 sequence (DNA): TGTGCTAGTGGTTTGGACAGGGGGCTGCGGACAGATACGCAGTATTTT.

V usage is TRBV11-2 and J usage is TRBJ2-7; tentative D call: TRBD2 (6 bases). CDR1 is SGHAT and CDR2 is FQNNGV in the germline V gene. Trimming removed 4 bases from V and 3 bases from J, with 10 bases in between. The CDR3 loop spans 13 amino acids. DNA of the CDR3: TGTGCCAGCAGCTGGGGGGTAAGCTACGAGCAGTACTTC. Encoded protein: CASSWGVSYEQYF.

The genes are TRBV19 and TRBJ1-1, with a weak D call TRBD1 (5 bases). Trimming removed 4 bases at V and 0 bases at J, with 9 bases between. This CDR3 has 14 amino acids. Per the germline V gene, CDR1 is LNHDA and CDR2 is SQIVND (reference sequence). The CDR3: CASSKTAMNTEAFF. The CDR3 nucleotides are TGTGCCAGTAGTAAGACAGCTATGAACACTGAAGCTTTCTTT.

The CDR3 sequence is CASSAGGKDYEQYF. In DNA form, the CDR3 reads TGTGCCAGCAGCGCCGGGGGTAAAGACTACGAGCAGTACTTC. The V gene is TRBV11-2, the J gene TRBJ2-7, with a tentative D call TRBD2 (6 bases). Germline-derived CDR1 and CDR2 are SGHAT and FQNNGV. V was pared by 5 bases and J by 3 bases, with 14 bases between. The CDR3 runs to 14 residues.

CDR3 protein: CASSERNRGYEQYF. The DNA for the CDR3 is TGTGCCAGCAGTGAACGGAATAGGGGCTACGAGCAGTACTTC. This chain connects TRBV6-1 to TRBJ2-7; a possible D gene is TRBD1 (5 bases). The germline V gene encodes CDR1 MNHNS and CDR2 SASEGT. Trimming left V 2 bases short and J 3 bases short, with 11 bases between. CDR3 length: 14 amino acids.

The chain is built from TRBV2 and TRBJ2-5; tentatively, D is TRBD2 (6 bases). CDR1 is SNHLY and CDR2 is FYNNEI in the germline V gene. The CDR3 has 14 amino acids. Between the trimmed V and J ends, which lost 6 bases and 5 bases, there was a span of 16 bases. CDR3 in DNA: TGTGCCAGCAGACCCTCGGGGGTGGTGGAGACCCAGTACTTC. This translates into CASRPSGVVETQYF.

This chain joins TRBV6-5 and TRBJ1-2; D is unresolved. CDR3 length equals 14 residues. Germline CDR1 and CDR2: MNHEY and SVGAGI. Trimming cost V 2 bases and J 7 bases, with 14 bases left between them. The CDR3, as DNA: TGTGCCAGCAGTTACACGTATGCTATGGGTGGCTACACCTTC. This gives the protein CASSYTYAMGGYTF.

This sequence joins TRBV6-4 and TRBJ2-1; the D gene could be TRBD1 or TRBD2 (5 bases each). V lost 4 bases, J lost 6 bases, and 13 bases lay in between. The CDR3 has 14 amino acids. The germline V gene has CDR1 MRHNA and CDR2 SNTAGT. CDR3 sequence: CASSVGGLRNEQFF. CDR3 bases: TGTGCCAGCAGTGTTGGGGGATTACGCAATGAGCAGTTCTTC.

This chain uses TRBV21-1 with TRBJ1-5. TRBV21-1 is a pseudogene segment. The length of the CDR3 is 18 residues. In DNA, the CDR3 is TGTGCCAGCAGCCTACCTAGACGGTATGAGATAAGCAATCAGCCCCAGCATTTT. This translates into CASSLPRRYEISNQPQHF.

This chain links TRBV25-1 with TRBJ2-7, with 7 bases matching TRBD1. The ends lost 4 bases at V and 9 bases at J; junction bases unmatched: 9. Germline CDR1 is MGHDK and CDR2 is SYGVNS. The length of the CDR3 is 13 residues. CDR3 sequence (DNA): TGTGCCAGCAGTGGCCGACAGGGAATCGCGCAGTACTTC. Translating gives CASSGRQGIAQYF.